This T cell receptor (beta chain) was sequenced for a study of cytomegalovirus exposure and HLA in healthy donors (dated by TCRdb to about 2017). A note on the overall study: In an earlier analysis of under 600 of the donors, 250 to 300 Gb of sequence data and about 110 million unique TCR beta sequences from roughly 200 million T cells were reported. Roughly 300 gigabases of sequencing data and approximately 84 million unique TCR sequences were included in an early release covering 550 to 800 HLA-typed donors. The genetic ancestry cluster associated with self-reported Caucasian donors included approximately 85% of the roughly 380 genotyped donors. The study aimed to test whether signatures of past pathogen exposure could be identified by cataloging public T cell receptors. The study used immunosequencing to profile the T cell repertoires of approximately 630 subjects and linked those repertoires to cytomegalovirus serostatus. Along with the approximately 700-subject first cohort, a separate validation cohort of approximately 110 different subjects was used. To predict cytomegalovirus infection status, the study brought together high-throughput TCR immunosequencing, statistical association of individual TCRs with disease status, and machine learning. To study patterns of TCR occurrence, a later analysis re-analyzed previously published TCR beta repertoires from around 700 donors and added high-resolution HLA genotyping. The later analysis used no new phenotypic data to find candidate immune exposures, relying instead on TCR beta sequences and their occurrence across donors. To decide whether each TCR beta V gene segment behaved as functional or pseudogenic, an earlier analysis of approximately 620 of the donors relied on high-throughput TCR beta sequencing. Donor age, sex, ethnicity and CMV serostatus were compiled alongside the repertoire data. Genome-wide SNP genotypes for about 65% of the 666 donors were used in a later genetic analysis, which treated that subset as a discovery cohort. All discovery cohort repertoires had been generated on a single sequencing platform. HLA typing included class I and class II loci at four-digit resolution. The number of typed donors differed by locus: about 620-640 for A, B, C, DRB1 and DQB1; 500 to 550 for DQA1; 606 for DPA1; and 400 to 480 for DPB1. Because of strong linkage in the cohort, four to six DR-DQ haplotypes were treated as single units for association and clustering. Among a few hundred genotyped donors of the cohort, an average of approximately 240,000 unique TCR beta nucleotide sequences were sequenced per donor, about a sixth of them non-productive.

Comment on this clone: There is no known antigen for this receptor. There are no base qualities to consult, and no much larger clone falls within one base. This sample also contains other DNA sequences that code for the same CDR3.

The library was produced with the immunoSEQ multiplex PCR assay. For the multiplex PCR, a mixture combining 60 forward primers for TCR Vbeta segments and 13 reverse primers for TCR Jbeta segments was used. The CDR3 region of rearranged TCR beta genes was amplified from genomic DNA with a multiplex PCR assay. The Illumina HiSeq System was used to sequence the amplified TCR beta libraries as 87-base-pair reads. Per the source publication's procedure: Across the roughly 670 repertoires, a later analysis counted roughly 77 million unique TCR beta chains, some 11 million of which were shared by at least two donors. Raw reads were error-corrected and collapsed into unique sequences with a nearest-neighbor algorithm that merged closely related sequences to remove PCR and sequencing errors. V, D and J gene segments were assigned by aligning CDR3 sequences to IMGT reference sequences. For a sequence to be retained, a match of at least six nucleotides was required to both a V gene segment and a J gene segment. A rearrangement counted as productive if the CDR3 had no stop codons and remained in frame with V and J, and every other rearrangement counted as non-productive. CDR3 was defined according to IMGT convention as the region running from the second conserved V-encoded cysteine to the conserved J-encoded phenylalanine. The earlier analysis of about 610 of the donors excluded any sequence lacking an unambiguous match to a single V gene segment. An earlier analysis of approximately 590 of the donors classified V segments as functional when productive rearrangements were above 56.7% and as segregating when the standard deviation between donors was above 5%. A statistical classification framework was built for diagnosing cytomegalovirus status from the catalog of TCR beta chain sequences. In a later analysis, TCR nucleotide sequences were compared against IMGT/GENE-DB human TR gene sequences so that V and J genes could be assigned. In a later analysis, CDR3 sequences and most-parsimonious VDJ recombination scenarios were assigned using the TCRdist pipeline. In a later analysis, each TCR beta chain was defined by its CDR3 amino acid sequence together with its V-gene family, and reads lacking a unique V-gene family were excluded. In a later analysis, a few hundred highly shared, low-generation-probability nucleotide sequences were removed to address suspected cross-contamination and a sequencing artifact. In a later analysis, a clonal expansion index for each public chain was calculated from normalized within-repertoire ranks of inferred template counts. A later analysis computed generation probabilities with a VDJ recombination model fitted to out-of-frame rearrangements, and checked the results against IGoR. Hypergeometric tests were used in a later analysis to score TCR-TCR, TCR-HLA and TCR-CMV co-occurrence, with a repertoire-size bias correction applied to the TCR pairs. False discovery rates were estimated in a later analysis by permuting HLA or CMV assignments 20 times. In a later analysis, co-occurring TCRs were grouped using DBSCAN, and TCRdist sequence similarity was added for clustering within HLA-allele-positive subsets. Repertoires with fewer than 30,000 or more than 120,000 public chains, plus five repertoires with anomalous nucleotide sharing, were excluded from co-occurrence clustering. TCRdb stores this immuneACCESS table with in-frame sequences only. Part of the clones is absent; in the studies checked, under half of the shortfall reflects unresolved V genes, and no reason is known for the rest. That table gives V, J and clone size, and the DNA gave D and trimming. The sample has roughly 100,000 clones on record, over 60% of them singletons. The ten largest make up 5.8% of the sample.

Reading the germline V gene gives CDR1 SGHRS and CDR2 YFSETQ. The CDR3, cysteine through phenylalanine, is 14 amino acids long. Just CDR3 DNA is preserved here, 42 bases in frame from base 1. V sheds 0 bases and J sheds 5 bases, leaving 8 bases between their ends. In total, approximately 700 healthy bone marrow donors made up the cohort. Cohort members were all nominally healthy when sampled, although unrecorded immune exposures were likely present. The donor was CMV seropositive and belonged to the group of more than 250 seropositive cohort members. A peripheral blood sample was provided by each donor, and peripheral blood mononuclear cells were used for TCR beta sequencing. Genomic DNA was extracted from the blood cell samples with the Qiagen DNeasy Blood Extraction Kit. The investigation overall reported the following: Broadly in line with IMGT annotations, most TCR beta V segments showed up in productive rearrangements about 90% or about 30% of the time in an earlier analysis of several hundred of the donors. Specific HLA alleles were associated with 15,000 to 20,000 TCR beta sequences at a false discovery rate of 0.05 in a later analysis. In a later analysis, most CMV-associated TCR beta chains were found to appear HLA-restricted, with HLA associations seemingly driven largely by CMV exposure. Because the 87-base-pair reads could not distinguish some IMGT-functional V segments, including TRBV6-2 and TRBV6-3, those segments were excluded. In a later analysis, the rate of TCR association differed among HLA loci, with DRB1 alleles having the most associated TCRs and HLA-C alleles having the fewest. Approximately 16 rarely observed V segments, including chromosome 9 orphons, were excluded from the earlier analysis of several hundred of the donors because counts were too low. Cytomegalovirus status was reported to be diagnosed by the classifier with high specificity and sensitivity in both the original and validation cohorts. Correlated functional status among segregating V segments might reflect linkage disequilibrium, but an unknown experimental factor could not be ruled out. HLA typing was unavailable for some donors at each locus, so association tests used only the typed subset. The study listed 150 to 200 TCR beta chains as associated with cytomegalovirus. Most TCR sequences were seen in very few donors, while some public TCRs were found in many individuals. In vitro tests confirmed that a few of the cytomegalovirus-associated TCR beta chains recognize cytomegalovirus antigens. In a later analysis, HLA-associated TCR beta chains were found to be more clonally expanded and to have lower generation probabilities than equally common non-associated chains. A further reported finding was that TCR beta sequences accurately predicted the HLA-A and HLA-B alleles for most subjects in the first cohort. According to a later genetic analysis, donors in an Asian-associated ancestry cluster had fewer N-insertions in productive TCRs than the approximately 700-donor mean. The presence/absence analyses assumed that sequencing depth was roughly uniform across donors, and that assumption may not be true. An association between a missense DCLRE1C variant and V-gene and J-gene trimming of TCR beta chains was found in a later genetic analysis and replicated in an independent cohort. This cohort had only TCR beta chains sequenced, and the lack of alpha or paired-chain data limited which features could be detected. The only immune exposure information available for the cohort was CMV serostatus. When HLA alleles, especially DR and DQ, strongly co-occurred, attributing TCR associations to individual alleles was difficult. A cluster of highly shared sequence variants was judged likely to be a technical artifact of the sequencing pipeline. According to the authors, the approach could potentially be generalized to other disease states and immunological phenotypes. A later analysis reported that several top co-occurrence clusters appeared linked to parvovirus B19, influenza, CMV and Epstein-Barr virus.

This sequence originates from a man in his 60s in good health and CMV-seropositive. The chain links TRBV5-1 with TRBJ1-4, with no confidently assigned D gene. Material: PBMCs. The CDR3 loop reads CASSLGQLNEKLFF. The nucleotides read TGCGCCAGCAGCTTGGGGCAGTTAAATGAAAAACTGTTTTTT.